These 30 T cell receptor beta chains came from one sample sequenced in a study of CXCR3-negative and CXCR3-positive naive CD8 T cells. Via 5' RACE with UMI labels, TRB cDNA libraries were prepared. One entry per CDR3 protein, without DNA, is what TCRdb gives after re-calling the 5' RACE reads. The clone table shows over 100,000 distinct CDR3 sequences, with the ten largest holding 0.45% to 0.6%. Sequences were obtained from naive CXCR3- CD8+ T cells from blood. Subset meaning: CD45RO-CCR7+CD27+CD95- naive CD8+ T cells lacking CXCR3 (TNR3-). The receptors were gathered from a human donor in good health. Some clones in this sample may be carry-over from other donors' samples.

The chain combines TRBV27 with TRBJ2-7. Germline lookup yields CDR1 MNHEY and CDR2 SMNVEV (reference sequence). This CDR3 contains 14 residues. CDR3 in amino acids: CASSLVGETYEQYF.

The chain combines TRBV6-2 or TRBV6-3 with TRBJ2-1; TCRdb's D call of TRBD2 is untestable without DNA. This CDR3 region has 13 residues. Germline V gene lookup returns CDR1 MNHEY and CDR2 SVGEGT. This CDR3 is CASGEREGNEQFF.

The chain has TRBV28 and TRBJ2-3; with no DNA, the TCRdb D assignment of TRBD2 cannot be verified. The CDR3 loop spans 14 amino acids. Germline V gene data show CDR1 as MDHEN and CDR2 as SYDVKM. This CDR3 reads CASSLSRETDTQYF.

This chain connects TRBV29-1 to TRBJ2-7; TCRdb gives TRBD2 as the D gene, but with no DNA this cannot be confirmed. CDR3 size: 15 residues. From germline, CDR1 is SQVTM and CDR2 ANQGSEA. The CDR3 sequence: CSVEAAGGRSYEQYF.

V usage is TRBV7-2 and J usage is TRBJ2-7; TCRdb gives TRBD2 as the D gene, but with no DNA this cannot be confirmed. Germline loops: CDR1 SGHTA, CDR2 FQGNSA. This CDR3 region has 16 residues. The chain's CDR3 is CASSPITSGGPYEQYF.

This chain links TRBV7-9 with TRBJ2-7; as DNA is missing, the TRBD1 call by TCRdb cannot be tested. Germline lookup yields CDR1 SEHNR and CDR2 FQNEAQ (reference sequence). This CDR3 comprises 11 residues. This CDR3 reads CASSSGTESFF.

The chain employs TRBV7-9 and TRBJ2-5; the D call from TCRdb, TRBD2, cannot be confirmed without DNA. The CDR3 has 12 amino acids. Germline CDR1 is SEHNR and CDR2 is FQNEAQ (reference sequence). The CDR3: CASGLPEETQYF. The complete variable domain, with remaining parts taken from reference TRBV7-9 and TRBJ2-5, reads DTGVSQNPRHKITKRGQNVTFRCDPISEHNRLYWYRQTLGQGPEFLTYFQNEAQLEKSRLLSDRFSAERPKGSFSTLEIQRTEQGDSAMYLCASGLPEETQYFGPGTRLLVL.

This rearrangement joins TRBV20-1 to TRBJ2-3. This CDR3 is built from 16 residues. The V gene's germline CDR1 is DFQATT and CDR2 SNEGSKA (reference sequence). The chain's CDR3 is CSARDLADASTDTQYF.

The gene calls are TRBV7-9 and TRBJ1-1; TCRdb's D gene call, TRBD1, goes unchecked for lack of DNA. Germline CDR1 reads SEHNR; CDR2 reads FQNEAQ (reference sequence). This CDR3 is 15 amino acids long. The CDR3 loop is CAGIQGASGSTEAFF.

The chain joins TRBV7-9 to TRBJ1-1; with no DNA, the TCRdb D assignment of TRBD1 cannot be verified. Germline-derived CDR1 and CDR2 are SEHNR and FQNEAQ (reference sequence). The CDR3 runs to 15 residues. The CDR3 sequence: CASSLVMGQGTEAFF.

The chain carries TRBV6-2 or TRBV6-3 and TRBJ1-1; no DNA is available, so the TRBD1 call from TCRdb remains unchecked. The germline V gene encodes CDR1 MNHEY and CDR2 SVGEGT. The CDR3 is 14 amino acids. The CDR3 spells CASSYDQGNTEAFF.

This CDR3 is CASSQLASYDIQYF. This chain links TRBV7-2 with TRBJ2-4; TCRdb returns TRBD2, unconfirmable since there is no DNA. Germline V gene data show CDR1 as SGHTA and CDR2 as FQGNSA. CDR3 length: 14 residues.

The chain recombines TRBV7-9 with TRBJ2-1; the TRBD1 assignment by TCRdb is unverifiable without DNA. The CDR3 runs 15 residues. CDR1 and CDR2 from the germline V gene are SEHNR and FQNEAQ (reference sequence). CDR3 sequence reads: CASSPVSGSYNEQFF.

This rearrangement joins TRBV14 to TRBJ2-2; TCRdb returns TRBD2, unconfirmable since there is no DNA. The germline gives CDR1 SGHDN, CDR2 FVKESK. The length of the CDR3 is 17 residues. This CDR3 is CASSHQVLAGESGELFF.

The chain uses TRBV20-1 and TRBJ2-7. The CDR3 is 14 residues long. CDR1 and CDR2 from the germline V gene are DFQATT and SNEGSKA (reference sequence). The CDR3 region is CSARVVGLTYEQYF.

V usage is TRBV12-3 or TRBV12-4 and J usage is TRBJ1-1. The CDR3 covers 17 residues. Here the CDR3 reads CASSLSGPYLSNTEAFF.

This chain joins TRBV21-1 and TRBJ2-2. TRBV21-1 is deemed a pseudogene. This CDR3 is 12 amino acids long. CDR3 in amino acids: CASRADTGELFF.

This chain's CDR3 is CATSRVQAIGTGELFF. J is TRBJ2-2 and V is TRBV15. The CDR3 loop spans 16 amino acids. Germline V lookup: CDR1 LNHNV, CDR2 YYDKDF (reference sequence). Full variable domain (remainder filled in from reference TRBV15 and TRBJ2-2): DAMVIQNPRYQVTQFGKPVTLSCSQTLNHNVMYWYQQKSSQAPKLLFHYYDKDFNNEADTPDNFQSRRPNTSFCFLDIRSPGLGDTAMYLCATSRVQAIGTGELFFGEGSRLTVL.

This chain uses TRBV25-1 with TRBJ1-1; TCRdb indicates TRBD1, and absent DNA this call remains unverified. The CDR3 runs to 11 residues. Germline lookup yields CDR1 MGHDK and CDR2 SYGVNS. The CDR3 loop reads CASSDGTITFF.

The J gene is TRBJ2-1, the V gene TRBV15; without DNA, the TCRdb call of TRBD1 cannot be checked. The germline CDR1 and CDR2 sequences are LNHNV and YYDKDF (reference sequence). The CDR3 loop spans 15 amino acids. CDR3 sequence: CATSRTRDPQDEQFF.

This chain connects TRBV27 to TRBJ1-5; TCRdb reports TRBD1, a call that lacks DNA to check it against. The CDR3 sequence is 13 residues long. CDR1 is MNHEY, CDR2 SMNVEV, per germline (reference sequence). CDR3 loop: CASSSGANQPQHF.

The chain links TRBV29-1 to TRBJ1-1; the TRBD1 assignment by TCRdb is unverifiable without DNA. This CDR3 has 12 residues. Germline lookup yields CDR1 SQVTM and CDR2 ANQGSEA. The CDR3 loop is CSVVGGNTEAFF.

The genes are TRBV28 and TRBJ2-1; TCRdb outputs TRBD1, but without DNA this stays unchecked. Germline V CDR1 and CDR2: MDHEN, SYDVKM. The CDR3 has 11 amino acids. The CDR3: CATRRGLEQFF.

J is TRBJ2-7 and V is TRBV5-1; TCRdb outputs TRBD1, but without DNA this stays unchecked. CDR3 length equals 17 residues. In germline, CDR1 is SGHRS, CDR2 YFSETQ. The chain's CDR3 is CASSLSERGQGLYEQYF. The variable domain in full, with the rest retrieved from reference TRBV5-1 and TRBJ2-7, is KAGVTQTPRYLIKTRGQQVTLSCSPISGHRSVSWYQQTPGQGLQFLFEYFSETQRNKGNFPGRFSGRQFSNSRSEMNVSTLELGDSALYLCASSLSERGQGLYEQYFGPGTRLTVT.

This sequence joins TRBV4-3 and TRBJ2-5; TCRdb designates TRBD1, a call that cannot be tested without DNA. Germline V CDR1 and CDR2: LGHNA, YSLEER. The CDR3 is made up of 16 amino acids. The CDR3 protein is CASSQERDWTQETQYF.

The genes are TRBV5-6 and TRBJ2-4; TCRdb reports TRBD2, a call that lacks DNA to check it against. Per germline, CDR1 SGHDT and CDR2 YYEEEE. CDR3 length: 14 residues. CDR3 protein: CASSLLRGENIQYF.

The V and J genes are TRBV20-1 and TRBJ2-7; TCRdb's D call of TRBD1 is untestable without DNA. There are 17 residues in the CDR3. Germline V gene data show CDR1 as DFQATT and CDR2 as SNEGSKA (reference sequence). CDR3 sequence reads: CGASARPGQPDLYEQYF.

The chain carries TRBV29-1 and TRBJ2-7. The CDR3 is made up of 12 amino acids. Germline CDR1 SQVTM, CDR2 ANQGSEA. The CDR3 sequence: CSVADSTFEQYF.

The chain has TRBV7-6 and TRBJ2-5. CDR3 length: 13 amino acids. Looked up from germline, CDR1 is SGHVS and CDR2 is FNYEAQ. CDR3 loop: CASSDLVQETQYF.

This chain uses TRBV29-1 with TRBJ1-3. The CDR3 runs to 13 residues. Germline V gene data show CDR1 as SQVTM and CDR2 as ANQGSEA. The CDR3 sequence: CSVEGDSGNTIYF. Drawing the rest from reference TRBV29-1 and TRBJ1-3, the complete variable domain is SAVISQKPSRDICQRGTSLTIQCQVDSQVTMMFWYRQQPGQSLTLIATANQGSEATYESGFVIDKFPISRPNLTFSTLTVSNMSPEDSSIYLCSVEGDSGNTIYFGEGSWLTVV.